These T cell receptor beta chains were read from a single sample in a study of T-cell reconstitution after alpha-beta-depleted transplantation in children. TCRdb ran MiXCR on the PCR reads and lists one entry per CDR3 protein. This table holds about 580,000 distinct CDR3 sequences, about 23% found once. Here the sequenced sample was PBMCs, mostly from graft donor cells, taken 360 days after TCRalphabeta/CD19-depleted stem cell transplant. These receptors all come from a boy under three years old who had a stem cell transplant for acute myeloid leukemia, so the T cells may come from the graft donor. CDR3s include the opening cysteine and the closing phenylalanine or tryptophan. Each record gives: V gene, clone size, J gene, D gene, CDR3 protein, CDR3 DNA. D genes are given only for firm matches. Size is stated for part of the rows, as once, few or many counts, or as a class when the clone is expanded.

v_call: TRBV20-1; clone_size: many; j_call: TRBJ2-7; d_call: NA; cdr3_aa: CSASITASSKYF; cdr3_nt: TGCAGTGCTAGTATTACAGCTAGTTCTAAGTACTTC
v_call: TRBV19; clone_size: NA; j_call: TRBJ2-3; d_call: NA; cdr3_aa: CASSMSGGGDTQYF; cdr3_nt: TGTGCCAGTAGTATGTCGGGGGGCGGCGATACGCAGTATTTT
v_call: TRBV12-3/TRBV12-4; clone_size: NA; j_call: TRBJ2-2; d_call: NA; cdr3_aa: CASSPPADGYTGELFF; cdr3_nt: TGTGCCAGCAGTCCTCCGGCGGACGGATACACCGGGGAGCTGTTTTTT
v_call: TRBV5-1; clone_size: many; j_call: TRBJ1-1; d_call: NA; cdr3_aa: CASSFRGALNTEAFF; cdr3_nt: TGCGCCAGCAGCTTTAGAGGAGCCTTGAACACTGAAGCTTTCTTT
v_call: TRBV29-1; clone_size: many; j_call: TRBJ2-1; d_call: NA; cdr3_aa: CSVDRYNEQFF; cdr3_nt: TGCAGCGTTGATCGGTACAATGAGCAGTTCTTC
v_call: TRBV20-1; clone_size: few; j_call: TRBJ2-3; d_call: TRBD1; cdr3_aa: CSARDPFPGQEVYTDTQYF; cdr3_nt: TGCAGTGCTAGAGACCCGTTCCCCGGACAGGAGGTGTACACAGATACGCAGTATTTT
v_call: TRBV28; clone_size: NA; j_call: TRBJ2-3; d_call: NA; cdr3_aa: CASSFPTRTDTQYF; cdr3_nt: TGTGCCAGCAGTTTCCCGACCCGCACAGATACGCAGTATTTT
v_call: TRBV6-1; clone_size: many; j_call: TRBJ2-2; d_call: TRBD2; cdr3_aa: CASSRAGGAIGELFF; cdr3_nt: TGTGCCAGCAGCCGAGCCGGGGGGGCGATCGGGGAGCTGTTTTTT
v_call: TRBV5-1; clone_size: many; j_call: TRBJ2-1; d_call: TRBD2; cdr3_aa: CASSPGTSGAYNEQFF; cdr3_nt: TGCGCCAGCAGCCCCGGGACTAGCGGTGCCTACAATGAGCAGTTCTTC
v_call: TRBV20-1; clone_size: few; j_call: TRBJ2-1; d_call: NA; cdr3_aa: CSAWRGGATFSYNEQFF; cdr3_nt: TGCAGTGCCTGGCGGGGCGGGGCTACCTTCTCCTACAATGAGCAGTTCTTC
v_call: TRBV13; clone_size: many; j_call: TRBJ2-7; d_call: TRBD2; cdr3_aa: CASSPERGGLNEQYF; cdr3_nt: TGTGCCAGCAGTCCCGAGCGGGGGGGCCTCAACGAGCAGTACTTC
v_call: TRBV20-1; clone_size: few; j_call: TRBJ1-2; d_call: NA; cdr3_aa: CSAGSGLPAGGYTF; cdr3_nt: TGCAGTGCTGGATCGGGACTCCCGGCAGGGGGCTACACCTTC
v_call: TRBV5-1; clone_size: many; j_call: TRBJ1-2; d_call: NA; cdr3_aa: CASSLMENYGYTF; cdr3_nt: TGCGCCAGCAGCTTGATGGAAAACTATGGCTACACCTTC
v_call: TRBV13; clone_size: NA; j_call: TRBJ2-6; d_call: NA; cdr3_aa: CASYLRSGANVLTF; cdr3_nt: TGTGCCAGCTACTTGAGATCTGGGGCCAACGTCCTGACTTTC
v_call: TRBV18; clone_size: NA; j_call: TRBJ1-1; d_call: NA; cdr3_aa: CASSPTLNTEAFF; cdr3_nt: TGTGCCAGCTCCCCGACCTTAAACACTGAAGCTTTCTTT
v_call: TRBV2; clone_size: NA; j_call: TRBJ1-1; d_call: NA; cdr3_aa: CASSEGPVIEAFF; cdr3_nt: TGTGCCAGCAGTGAGGGGCCAGTCATTGAAGCTTTCTTT
v_call: TRBV24-1; clone_size: NA; j_call: TRBJ2-1; d_call: NA; cdr3_aa: CATTPGGAGDNEQFF; cdr3_nt: TGTGCCACCACCCCCGGAGGGGCTGGTGACAATGAGCAGTTCTTC
v_call: TRBV7-6; clone_size: NA; j_call: TRBJ2-5; d_call: NA; cdr3_aa: CASTFDETAEETQYF; cdr3_nt: TGTGCCAGCACCTTCGATGAGACAGCTGAAGAGACCCAGTACTTC
v_call: TRBV7-2; clone_size: few; j_call: TRBJ2-7; d_call: NA; cdr3_aa: CASSGSWTSYEQYF; cdr3_nt: TGTGCCAGCAGCGGAAGCTGGACGTCCTACGAGCAGTACTTC
v_call: TRBV27; clone_size: few; j_call: TRBJ2-3; d_call: NA; cdr3_aa: CASSLRPSFTGPYTDTQYF; cdr3_nt: TGTGCCAGCAGTTTAAGGCCCTCCTTCACGGGGCCCTATACAGATACGCAGTATTTT
v_call: TRBV20-1; clone_size: NA; j_call: TRBJ2-3; d_call: NA; cdr3_aa: CSARGDRPNTDTQYF; cdr3_nt: TGCAGTGCTAGAGGTGACAGACCCAACACAGATACGCAGTATTTT
v_call: TRBV5-5; clone_size: few; j_call: TRBJ2-1; d_call: NA; cdr3_aa: CASSLEDGLSNEQFF; cdr3_nt: TGTGCCAGCAGCTTGGAGGACGGTCTGTCCAATGAGCAGTTCTTC
v_call: TRBV5-5; clone_size: once; j_call: TRBJ1-5; d_call: NA; cdr3_aa: CASSPLGGSNQPQHF; cdr3_nt: TGTGCCAGCAGCCCCCTGGGGGGGAGCAATCAGCCCCAGCATTTT
v_call: TRBV12-3/TRBV12-4; clone_size: few; j_call: TRBJ1-2; d_call: TRBD1; cdr3_aa: CASSEDRGSSIYGYTF; cdr3_nt: TGTGCCAGCAGTGAAGACAGGGGGAGTTCCATCTATGGCTACACCTTC
v_call: TRBV7-9; clone_size: few; j_call: TRBJ1-3; d_call: NA; cdr3_aa: CASSPDGYSGNTIYF; cdr3_nt: TGTGCCAGCAGCCCCGATGGTTACTCTGGAAACACCATATATTTT
v_call: TRBV5-1; clone_size: once; j_call: TRBJ2-2; d_call: TRBD1; cdr3_aa: CASSVRQGRNGEQFF; cdr3_nt: TGCGCCAGCAGCGTCAGACAGGGAAGGAACGGGGAGCAGTTTTTT
v_call: TRBV7-9; clone_size: few; j_call: TRBJ2-3; d_call: NA; cdr3_aa: CASSPPGRGVTDTQYF; cdr3_nt: TGTGCCAGCAGCCCCCCGGGCAGGGGGGTCACAGATACGCAGTATTTT